This entry describes one T cell receptor (beta chain). As yet, its antigen is unknown. This entry belongs to a study of a mutant IDH1 vaccine in newly diagnosed glioma. Time point given: week 11, during vaccination. Topical imiquimod accompanied each vaccine dose, which consisted of 300 ug of mutant IDH1 20-mer peptide. The donors' diagnosis was new WHO grade 3 or 4 astrocytoma that was IDH1-mutant and ATRX-lost. Repertoires were generated with immunoSEQ multiplex PCR, while TCRdb's copy carries only in-frame clones and drops some. The sample has roughly 120,000 clones, around 80% seen once. The sequencing here drew on PBMCs, taken from a glioma patient whose treatment included an IDH1 peptide vaccine. The source of this sequence is a man in his forties with glioma.

CDR3 sequence reads: CASSQGPSEQYF. The CDR3, as DNA: TGTGCCAGCAGCCAAGGGCCGTCCGAGCAGTACTTC. V is TRBV4-2 and J is TRBJ2-7; unclear D gene. Germline values: CDR1 LGHNA, CDR2 YNFKEQ. The CDR3 has 12 amino acids. Trimming shortened V by 1 base and J by 6 bases, and 7 bases separated the two germline ends.